Here is one TCR beta chain with its context. This specimen comes from a study of T cells in Graves' hyperthyroidism and ophthalmopathy. Per germline, CDR1 SGHTA and CDR2 FQGNSA. The CDR3 spans 15 residues. Template material for amplifying TCR beta CDR3 regions consisted of RNA transcripts. The study used the HTBI primer set for a first-round RT-PCR of the TCR CDR3. A single record per CDR3 protein comes from TCRdb applying MiXCR to the multiplex PCR reads. Found here are roughly 570,000 distinct CDR3 sequences, 40% to 55% of them singletons; the top ten hold around 20%. This receptor was taken from an adult woman with Graves' disease, either hyperthyroidism or ophthalmopathy (not recorded which). The sequenced sample was peripheral blood or thyroid tissue (not recorded which). The chain recombines TRBV7-2 with TRBJ2-5; 9 positions agree with TRBD1. The DNA end favors TRBJ2-1, so the J call may be wrong. CDR3 sequence (DNA): TGTGCCAGCAGCCCGGACAGGGGAGGTTACAATGAGCAGTTCTTC. It encodes CASSPDRGGYNEQFF.